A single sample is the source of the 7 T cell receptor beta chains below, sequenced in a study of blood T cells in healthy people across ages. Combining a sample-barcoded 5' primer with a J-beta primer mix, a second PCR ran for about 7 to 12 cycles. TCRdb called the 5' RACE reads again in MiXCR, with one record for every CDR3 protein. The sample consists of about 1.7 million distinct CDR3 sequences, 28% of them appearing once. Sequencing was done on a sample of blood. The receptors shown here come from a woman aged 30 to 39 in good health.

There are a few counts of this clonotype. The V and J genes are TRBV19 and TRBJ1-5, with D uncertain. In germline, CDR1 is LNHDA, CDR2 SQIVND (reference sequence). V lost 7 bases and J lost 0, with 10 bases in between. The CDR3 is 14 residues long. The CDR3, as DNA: TGTGCCAGTACCGGAGTCTATAGCAATCAGCCCCAGCATTTT. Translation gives CASTGVYSNQPQHF.

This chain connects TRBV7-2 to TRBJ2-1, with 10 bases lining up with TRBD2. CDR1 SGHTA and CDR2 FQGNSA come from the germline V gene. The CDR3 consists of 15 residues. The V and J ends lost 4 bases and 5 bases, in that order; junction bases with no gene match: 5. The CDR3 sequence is CASSSRTSGDNEQFF. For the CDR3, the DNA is TGTGCCAGCAGCTCGCGGACTAGCGGAGACAATGAGCAGTTCTTC.

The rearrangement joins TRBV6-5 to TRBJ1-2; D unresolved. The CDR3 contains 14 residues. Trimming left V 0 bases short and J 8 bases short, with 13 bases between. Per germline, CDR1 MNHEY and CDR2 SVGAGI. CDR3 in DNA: TGTGCCAGCAGTTACTCAGACGGTTCTGGGGGCTACACCTTC. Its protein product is CASSYSDGSGGYTF.

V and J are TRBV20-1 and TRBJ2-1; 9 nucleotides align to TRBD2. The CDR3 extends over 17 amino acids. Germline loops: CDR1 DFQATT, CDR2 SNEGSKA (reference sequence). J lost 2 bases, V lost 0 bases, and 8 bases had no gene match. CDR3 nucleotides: TGCAGTGCTAGAGAGGGGGCGGGAGGGCCCCCCTACAATGAGCAGTTCTTC. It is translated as CSAREGAGGPPYNEQFF.

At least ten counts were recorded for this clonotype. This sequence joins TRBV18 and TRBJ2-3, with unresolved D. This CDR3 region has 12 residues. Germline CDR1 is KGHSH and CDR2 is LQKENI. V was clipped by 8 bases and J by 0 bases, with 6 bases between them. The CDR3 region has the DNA TGTGCCAGCAGCACTAGCACAGATACGCAGTATTTT. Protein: CASSTSTDTQYF.

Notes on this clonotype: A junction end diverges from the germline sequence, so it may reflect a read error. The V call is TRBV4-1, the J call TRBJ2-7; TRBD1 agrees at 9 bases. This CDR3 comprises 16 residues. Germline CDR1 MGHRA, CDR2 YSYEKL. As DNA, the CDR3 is TGCGTCAGCAGCCAAGCCGGGACAGGGCTCTCCTACGAGCAGTACTTC. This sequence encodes CVSSQAGTGLSYEQYF.

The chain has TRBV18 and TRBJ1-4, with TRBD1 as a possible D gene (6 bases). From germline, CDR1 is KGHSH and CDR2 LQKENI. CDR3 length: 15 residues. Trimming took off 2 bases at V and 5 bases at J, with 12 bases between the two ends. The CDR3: CASSPTGLGNEKLFF. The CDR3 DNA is TGTGCCAGCTCACCAACAGGGCTGGGAAATGAAAAACTGTTTTTT.